The T cell receptor (beta chain) described here comes from a study of T cells after yellow fever vaccination. V lost 4 bases to trimming and J lost 3 bases, with 9 bases between them. Germline V gives CDR1 SQVTM, CDR2 ANQGSEA. The CDR3 contains 12 residues. TCRdb analysed the 5' RACE reads with MiXCR anew, one entry per CDR3 protein. This table has around 350,000 distinct CDR3 sequences, around a tenth appearing once. This clonotype was detected a few times. V gene TRBV29-1 combines with J gene TRBJ1-1, with D maybe TRBD1 (5 bases). This TCR was recovered from a man between 18 and 29 years old who received the YFV17D yellow fever vaccine. The sample consisted of PBMCs, taken on the day of the first yellow fever vaccination. As DNA, the CDR3 is TGCAGCGTTGGCGTGACAGACACTGAAGCTTTCTTT. It translates to CSVGVTDTEAFF.